The subject of this entry is one TCR beta chain. Healthy individuals who donated bone marrow served as the donors. There were likely unrecorded immune exposures, though donors were nominally healthy when sampled. The CDR3 is 15 residues long. CDR1 is LNHDA and CDR2 is SQIVND in the germline V gene (reference sequence). The junction had 3 bases not matched to a gene; V was cut back by 5 bases and J by 2 bases. This sample was included in a study of cytomegalovirus exposure and HLA in healthy donors. Primers for the PCR totalled 60 Vbeta and 13 Jbeta. The assay was immunoSEQ multiplex PCR, and TCRdb's table has in-frame clones only and misses some. In the table there are about 89,000 clones, roughly 80% of which are singletons.

The clonotype was recovered from a man aged 25-40 years in good health and CMV-seronegative. Sequenced: PBMCs. The rearrangement joins TRBV19 to TRBJ2-5; 12 nucleotides line up with TRBD2. For the CDR3, the DNA is TGTGCCAGTAGTTCGACTAGCGGGAGACAAGAGACCCAGTACTTC. Protein: CASSSTSGRQETQYF.